This T cell receptor (beta chain) was sequenced during a study of beta chain features in type 1 diabetes. Every bit of the isolated RNA underwent reverse transcription, so sequencing read expressed TCRB transcripts. Clones were read by immunoSEQ multiplex PCR, and TCRdb kept only the in-frame ones, dropping some. The sample holds approximately 250,000 clones; less than 15% are singletons and the top ten take around 0.026%. The CDR3 has 18 amino acids. V lost 0 bases and J lost 5; bases outside the gene matches: 12. Germline lookup yields CDR1 SGDLS and CDR2 YYNGEE. CD45RO/CCR7/CD25/CD127/CD95/CD27 staining was used to isolate CD4+ naive, central memory, regulatory and stem cell-like memory cells by sorting. Whole-study findings and limits: TCRB CDR3s from Type 1 diabetes patients were moderately but significantly shorter in all four CD4+ subsets. PCR might favor shorter templates, equally in patients and controls.

This clone was counted a few times. Its antigen is as yet unknown. The V and J genes are TRBV9 and TRBJ2-1; 9 nucleotides agree with TRBD2. The clonotype comes from a woman in her thirties or forties in good health. Sequencing used naive CD4+ T cells from blood. The CDR3 coding sequence is TGTGCCAGCAGCGTAGCTGGATTAGCGGGGGTGCAGGACAATGAGCAGTTCTTC. Its translation is CASSVAGLAGVQDNEQFF.